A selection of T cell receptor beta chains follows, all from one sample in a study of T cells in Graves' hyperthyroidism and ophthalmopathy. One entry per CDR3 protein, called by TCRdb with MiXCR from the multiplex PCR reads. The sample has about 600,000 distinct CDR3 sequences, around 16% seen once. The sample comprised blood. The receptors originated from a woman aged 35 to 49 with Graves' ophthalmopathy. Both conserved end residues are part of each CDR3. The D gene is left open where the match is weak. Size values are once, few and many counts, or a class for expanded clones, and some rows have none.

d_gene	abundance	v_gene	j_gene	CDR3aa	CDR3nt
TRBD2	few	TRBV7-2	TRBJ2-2	CASSLALLAGVGELFF	TGTGCCAGCAGCTTAGCGCTACTAGCGGGAGTCGGGGAGCTGTTTTTT
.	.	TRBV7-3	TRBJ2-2	CASSLRAGSTGELFF	TGTGCCAGCAGCTTACGAGCAGGGAGCACCGGGGAGCTGTTTTTT
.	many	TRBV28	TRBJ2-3	CASTWGGAVVGDTQYF	TGTGCCAGCACCTGGGGCGGTGCAGTGGTAGGGGATACGCAGTATTTT
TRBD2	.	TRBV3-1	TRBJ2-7	CASSGVGTSGVLSYEQYF	TGTGCCAGCAGCGGAGTTGGGACTAGCGGTGTACTCTCCTACGAGCAGTACTTC
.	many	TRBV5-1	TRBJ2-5	CASSHPTRETQYF	TGCGCCAGCAGTCATCCGACTAGGGAGACCCAGTACTTC
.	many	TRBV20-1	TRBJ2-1	CSARQAYGGDEQFF	TGCAGTGCTAGACAGGCCTACGGGGGCGATGAGCAGTTCTTC
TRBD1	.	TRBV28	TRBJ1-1	CASRRPRGFTEAFF	TGTGCCAGCAGGAGACCCAGGGGGTTCACTGAAGCTTTCTTT
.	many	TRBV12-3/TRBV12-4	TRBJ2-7	CASSFFSGGMAYEQYF	TGTGCCAGCAGTTTTTTCTCTGGGGGGATGGCCTACGAGCAGTACTTC
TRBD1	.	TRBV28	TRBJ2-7	CASSLSRLRDRGHEQYF	TGTGCCAGCAGCTTATCCCGACTCCGGGACAGGGGGCACGAGCAGTACTTC
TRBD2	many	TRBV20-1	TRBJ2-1	CSARSPGASGGNEQFF	TGCAGTGCTAGAAGCCCCGGGGCTAGCGGGGGTAATGAGCAGTTCTTC
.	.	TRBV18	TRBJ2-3	CASSLGRTGLSSTDTQYF	TGTGCCAGCTCACTCGGACGAACGGGACTTTCTAGCACAGATACGCAGTATTTT
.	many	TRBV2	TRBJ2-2	CASSEQRLRGTGELFF	TGTGCCAGCAGTGAACAGCGCCTCCGGGGCACCGGGGAGCTGTTTTTT
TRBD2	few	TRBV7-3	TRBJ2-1	CASSSPGLAGEGHEQFF	TGTGCCAGCAGTTCCCCGGGACTAGCGGGAGAGGGGCATGAGCAGTTCTTC
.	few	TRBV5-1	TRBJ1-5	CASSLVSGHLSNQPQHF	TGCGCCAGCAGCTTGGTCAGCGGACACCTTAGCAATCAGCCCCAGCATTTT
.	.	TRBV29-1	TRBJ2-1	CSAPGGALYNEQFF	TGCAGCGCCCCCGGTGGAGCCCTTTACAATGAGCAGTTCTTC
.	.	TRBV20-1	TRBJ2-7	CSARVGASEYEQYF	TGCAGTGCTAGAGTTGGGGCTAGCGAGTACGAGCAGTACTTC
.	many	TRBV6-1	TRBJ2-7	CASSRDGDPTYEQYF	TGTGCCAGCAGCAGGGATGGTGATCCTACCTACGAGCAGTACTTC
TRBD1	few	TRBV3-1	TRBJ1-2	CASSRRGGQANYGYTF	TGTGCCAGCAGTCGGCGGGGGGGACAGGCTAACTATGGCTACACCTTC
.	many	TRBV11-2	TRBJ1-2	CASTPIDTGLSYGYTF	TGTGCCAGCACCCCGATCGATACCGGACTCTCATATGGCTACACCTTC
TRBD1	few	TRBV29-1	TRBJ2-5	CSASGQGEETQYF	TGCAGCGCCTCGGGACAGGGAGAGGAGACCCAGTACTTC
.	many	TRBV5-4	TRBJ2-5	CASSLANQEETQYF	TGTGCCAGCAGCTTGGCCAATCAAGAAGAGACCCAGTACTTC
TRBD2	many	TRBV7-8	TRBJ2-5	CASNFLGLADTQETQYF	TGTGCCAGCAACTTCCTCGGACTAGCGGACACCCAAGAGACCCAGTACTTC
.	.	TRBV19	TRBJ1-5	CASSKAVNQPQHF	TGTGCCAGTAGTAAGGCAGTCAATCAGCCCCAGCATTTT
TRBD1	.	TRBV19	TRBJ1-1	CASSTGGWTEAFF	TGTGCCAGTAGTACAGGGGGTTGGACTGAAGCTTTCTTT
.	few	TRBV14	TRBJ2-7	CASSQGRGFNEQYF	TGTGCCAGCAGCCAAGGGAGGGGTTTCAACGAGCAGTACTTC
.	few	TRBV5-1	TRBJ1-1	CASGGGDLGTEAFF	TGCGCCAGCGGTGGTGGGGATCTCGGGACTGAAGCTTTCTTT
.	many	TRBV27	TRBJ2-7	CASSLTRIPYEQYF	TGTGCCAGCAGCCTAACTAGAATCCCTTACGAGCAGTACTTC